These 25 T cell receptor beta chains share one sample of origin, sequenced in a study of cytomegalovirus exposure and HLA in healthy donors. Primers for the PCR totalled 60 Vbeta and 13 Jbeta. Some clones are missing from TCRdb's copy, which holds only in-frame ones; the method was immunoSEQ multiplex PCR. The table includes about 80,000 clones, 75% to 85% detected once. The material sequenced was PBMCs. The receptors here all came from a man between 45 and 60 years old in good health and CMV-seropositive.

The V and J genes are TRBV7-9 and TRBJ2-7; a weak D match, TRBD1 (8 bases). This CDR3 has 17 amino acids. The germline V gene encodes CDR1 SEHNR and CDR2 FQNEAQ (reference sequence). Trimming took off 5 bases at V and 5 bases at J, with 25 bases between the two ends. In DNA, the CDR3 is TGTGCCAGCAGCCCCAAACGTGAGACAGGGGAGGGGAACGAGCAGTACTTC. Translating gives CASSPKRETGEGNEQYF.

V usage is TRBV9 and J usage is TRBJ2-3, with D uncertain. Trimming stripped 0 bases from V and 2 bases from J, with 7 bases between. CDR1 is SGDLS, CDR2 YYNGEE, per germline. This CDR3 region has 14 residues. As DNA, the CDR3 is TGTGCCAGCAGCGTAGCTCTTTCCACAGATACGCAGTATTTT. Encoded protein: CASSVALSTDTQYF. The whole variable domain, filled in from reference TRBV9 and TRBJ2-3, reads DSGVTQTPKHLITATGQRVTLRCSPRSGDLSVYWYQQSLDQGLQFLIQYYNGEERAKGNILERFSAQQFPDLHSELNLSSLELGDSALYFCASSVALSTDTQYFGPGTRLTVL.

The chain recombines TRBV9 with TRBJ2-2, with D uncertain. The CDR3 runs 13 residues. Germline V lookup: CDR1 SGDLS, CDR2 YYNGEE. Trimming stripped 2 bases from V and 8 bases from J, with 10 bases between. CDR3 bases: TGTGCCAGCAGCGTGCCCGGTTTGGGGGAGCTGTTTTTT. Its protein is CASSVPGLGELFF.

J is TRBJ2-5 and V is TRBV27; maybe TRBD1 (6 bases). The CDR3 contains 17 residues. The V gene's germline CDR1 is MNHEY and CDR2 SMNVEV (reference sequence). V was clipped by 0 bases and J by 11 bases, with 25 bases between them. As DNA, the CDR3 is TGTGCCAGCAGTTTATCCCCTGGACAGCAACTCTTTGGGGAGCAGTACTTC. Protein product: CASSLSPGQQLFGEQYF.

The chain uses TRBV5-1 and TRBJ1-2; 8 bases fit TRBD1. CDR1 and CDR2 from the germline V gene are SGHRS and YFSETQ. CDR3 length: 15 residues. J was trimmed by 0 bases and V by 2 bases; bases with no gene match: 3. The CDR3 protein is CASSFWTGPNYGYTF. In DNA form, the CDR3 reads TGCGCCAGCAGCTTCTGGACAGGGCCTAACTATGGCTACACCTTC.

V usage is TRBV6-1 and J usage is TRBJ2-7; unclear D gene. Germline values: CDR1 MNHNS, CDR2 SASEGT. Trimming shortened V by 5 bases and J by 2 bases, and 13 bases separated the two germline ends. The CDR3 is made up of 14 amino acids. The CDR3 is CASSYEELTYEQYF. The CDR3 DNA is TGTGCCAGCAGTTATGAGGAGCTGACCTACGAGCAGTACTTC.

The rearrangement uses TRBV6-6 and TRBJ1-5; D gene uncertain. The CDR3 extends over 16 amino acids. The germline V gene has CDR1 MNHNY and CDR2 SVGAGI (reference sequence). Trimming stripped 5 bases from V and 1 base from J, with 15 bases between. CDR3 DNA: TGTGCCAGCAGTCCACGGAGGCCTAGAAGCAATCAGCCCCAGCATTTT. Translation: CASSPRRPRSNQPQHF.

CDR3 in amino acids: CAWIVRSTDTQYF. CDR3 coding DNA: TGTGCCTGGATTGTGCGGAGTACAGATACGCAGTATTTT. The chain employs TRBV30 and TRBJ2-3; D is uncertain. This CDR3 contains 13 residues. V was pared by 4 bases and J by 3 bases, with 11 bases between. CDR1 and CDR2 from the germline V gene are GTSNPN and SVGIG (reference sequence).

This clone was observed once. The junction differs from germline at one of its ends, possibly a read error. J is TRBJ2-1 and V is TRBV30; 8 bases agree with TRBD1. Germline lookup yields CDR1 GTSNPN and CDR2 SVGIG (reference sequence). The CDR3 extends over 12 amino acids. The CDR3 sequence: CAWGQGYDEQFF. CDR3 bases: TGTGCCTGGGGACAGGGCTACGATGAGCAGTTCTTC.

The chain is built from TRBV29-1 and TRBJ1-1; D perhaps matches TRBD1 (6 bases). CDR1 SQVTM and CDR2 ANQGSEA come from the germline V gene. Deletions cut 2 bases from V and 5 bases from J, with 12 bases between. CDR3 length equals 13 residues. The CDR3 DNA is TGCAGCGTTGAAAAGGGGGGGGAAACTGAAGCTTTCTTT. It encodes CSVEKGGETEAFF.

V usage is TRBV9 and J usage is TRBJ1-3, with 9 bases fitting TRBD1. The CDR3 sequence is 17 residues long. Germline CDR1 SGDLS, CDR2 YYNGEE. The V and J ends lost 0 bases and 2 bases, in that order; junction bases with no gene match: 6. The chain's CDR3 is CASSVEGQGPPGNTIYF. Written as DNA, the CDR3 is TGTGCCAGCAGCGTAGAGGGACAGGGTCCCCCTGGAAACACCATATATTTT.

The chain joins TRBV5-5 to TRBJ1-1; D uncertain. V was trimmed by 4 bases and J by 8 bases, leaving 15 bases between them. This CDR3 is built from 13 residues. Germline V gene lookup returns CDR1 SGHKS and CDR2 YYEKEE (reference sequence). Here the CDR3 reads CASSVLASGEAFF. CDR3 nucleotide sequence: TGTGCCAGCAGCGTACTGGCCTCAGGAGAAGCTTTCTTT. The full variable domain, completed using reference TRBV5-5 and TRBJ1-1, is DAGVTQSPTHLIKTRGQQVTLRCSPISGHKSVSWYQQVLGQGPQFIFQYYEKEERGRGNFPDRFSARQFPNYSSELNVNALLLGDSALYLCASSVLASGEAFFGQGTRLTVV.

The gene calls are TRBV6-1 and TRBJ2-7; 9 bases align to TRBD1. J gave up 2 bases and V 8 bases, and 4 bases lay outside the gene matches. Germline-derived CDR1 and CDR2 are MNHNS and SASEGT. The CDR3 covers 13 residues. CDR3 coding DNA: TGTGCCAGCGGATGGGACAGGGCCTACGAGCAGTACTTC. Translation: CASGWDRAYEQYF.

The chain combines TRBV4-1 with TRBJ2-1; TRBD1 matches 11 bases. V shed 6 bases and J 2 bases; nucleotides not matched to a gene: 3. The CDR3 is made up of 15 amino acids. The germline CDR1 and CDR2 sequences are MGHRA and YSYEKL. The CDR3 spells CASSPGQGAYNEQFF. DNA for the CDR3: TGCGCCAGCAGTCCGGGACAGGGGGCCTACAATGAGCAGTTCTTC.

This clone appeared a single time. J is TRBJ1-5 and V is TRBV2; 8 bases are a match to TRBD1. Trimming at V came to 0 bases and at J to 0 bases, leaving 4 bases not matched to a gene. The CDR3 runs to 17 residues. The germline gives CDR1 SNHLY, CDR2 FYNNEI. CDR3 nucleotide sequence: TGTGCCAGCAGTGAAGCTCCCGGACAGGGTAGCAATCAGCCCCAGCATTTT. Translating it yields CASSEAPGQGSNQPQHF. Full variable domain (outside the CDR3, taken from reference TRBV2 and TRBJ1-5): EPEVTQTPSHQVTQMGQEVILRCVPISNHLYFYWYRQILGQKVEFLVSFYNNEISEKSEIFDDQFSVERPDGSNFTLKIRSTKLEDSAMYFCASSEAPGQGSNQPQHFGDGTRLSIL.

The genes are TRBV2 and TRBJ1-1; the match to TRBD1 covers 7 bases. There are 11 residues in the CDR3. Germline V gene lookup returns CDR1 SNHLY and CDR2 FYNNEI. The junction had 3 bases not matched to a gene; V was cut back by 6 bases and J by 8 bases. The CDR3 nucleotides are TGTGCCAGCAGGGTGGGACAGGAAGCTTTCTTT. Its translation is CASRVGQEAFF.

The chain carries TRBV11-2 and TRBJ2-5; maybe TRBD2 (6 bases). Trimming cost V 5 bases and J 2 bases, with 12 bases left between them. CDR1 is SGHAT and CDR2 is FQNNGV in the germline V gene. The CDR3 contains 14 residues. The chain's CDR3 is CASSRDRGQETQYF. CDR3 nucleotides: TGTGCCAGCAGCCGGGACCGGGGGCAAGAGACCCAGTACTTC.

The J gene is TRBJ2-5, the V gene TRBV12-5, with D possibly matching TRBD2 (6 bases). Germline V lookup: CDR1 LGHNT, CDR2 FRNRAP. V was pared by 5 bases and J by 1 base, with 11 bases between. CDR3 length: 14 amino acids. The CDR3 nucleotides read TGTGCTAGTGGTGCCGGGGGAGGCCAAGAGACCCAGTACTTC. Amino acid sequence: CASGAGGGQETQYF.

The rearrangement uses TRBV6-1 and TRBJ2-5; TRBD2 agrees at 13 bases. Germline V gives CDR1 MNHNS, CDR2 SASEGT. Trimming at V came to 1 base and at J to 5 bases, leaving 10 bases not matched to a gene. The CDR3 runs to 18 residues. The CDR3: CASSEGRLAGGFKETQYF. Written as DNA, the CDR3 is TGTGCCAGCAGTGAAGGGCGACTAGCGGGAGGCTTTAAGGAGACCCAGTACTTC.

This chain uses TRBV18 with TRBJ2-7; TRBD2 is a possible D gene (6 bases). The V end lost 0 bases, the J end lost 2 bases, and 8 bases lay between the germline ends. The germline V gene encodes CDR1 KGHSH and CDR2 LQKENI. This CDR3 spans 14 amino acids. This CDR3 reads CASSPPREPYEQYF. In DNA, the CDR3 is TGTGCCAGCTCACCACCCCGGGAGCCCTACGAGCAGTACTTC. The full variable domain, with the rest looked up from reference TRBV18 and TRBJ2-7, is NAGVMQNPRHLVRRRGQEARLRCSPMKGHSHVYWYRQLPEEGLKFMVYLQKENIIDESGMPKERFSAEFPKEGPSILRIQQVVRGDSAAYFCASSPPREPYEQYFGPGTRLTVT.

The chain couples TRBV2 to TRBJ2-1; no reliable D call. The germline V gene encodes CDR1 SNHLY and CDR2 FYNNEI. V lost 6 bases to trimming and J lost 0 bases, with 9 bases between them. The CDR3 is made up of 14 amino acids. CDR3 coding DNA: TGTGCCAGCAGATCGAGAAGCTCCTACAATGAGCAGTTCTTC. Encoded protein: CASRSRSSYNEQFF. Using reference TRBV2 and TRBJ2-1 for the parts outside the CDR3, the full variable domain is EPEVTQTPSHQVTQMGQEVILRCVPISNHLYFYWYRQILGQKVEFLVSFYNNEISEKSEIFDDQFSVERPDGSNFTLKIRSTKLEDSAMYFCASRSRSSYNEQFFGPGTRLTVL.

The chain carries TRBV25-1 and TRBJ2-7; maybe TRBD1 (5 bases). The length of the CDR3 is 13 residues. Germline V CDR1 and CDR2: MGHDK, SYGVNS. The V gene lost 2 bases and the J gene lost 3 bases, with 8 bases spanning the gap. The CDR3 is CASSETGNYEQYF. CDR3 nucleotide sequence: TGTGCCAGCAGTGAAACAGGTAACTACGAGCAGTACTTC.

The CDR3 DNA reads as TGTGCCAGCAGCAAAGATTGTGCGGGAGGGCCAAAAGAGCAGTACTTC. Translation: CASSKDCAGGPKEQYF. This rearrangement joins TRBV21-1 to TRBJ2-5; the table's D call, TRBD2, was not checked against the DNA. TRBV21-1 counts as a pseudogene. The CDR3 contains 16 residues.

The chain has TRBV11-2 and TRBJ2-7; 9 bases map to TRBD2. The CDR3 consists of 17 residues. The germline V gene has CDR1 SGHAT and CDR2 FQNNGV. V shed 1 base and J 5 bases; nucleotides not matched to a gene: 12. The CDR3 region has the DNA TGTGCCAGCAGCTTAGGAGGGCTGGCGGGAGGGAACAACGAGCAGTACTTC. It specifies CASSLGGLAGGNNEQYF.

V usage is TRBV7-6 and J usage is TRBJ2-5; 8 nucleotides line up with TRBD1. The germline V gene has CDR1 SGHVS and CDR2 FNYEAQ. Germline trimming cut 5 bases from V and 3 bases from J; bases unmatched to any gene: 8. The CDR3 has 15 amino acids. The CDR3 DNA is TGTGCCAGCAGCAAATACAGGGGGACGGAAGAGACCCAGTACTTC. Translating gives CASSKYRGTEETQYF.